Each of the 18 T cell receptor beta chains below was sequenced from the same sample in a study of cytomegalovirus exposure and HLA in healthy donors. It was with 60 Vbeta and 13 Jbeta primers that the PCR ran. Generated by immunoSEQ multiplex PCR, the TCRdb table keeps only in-frame clones and is missing some. Here the sample spans more than 100,000 clones, roughly three quarters being singletons. Sequenced material: PBMCs. All receptors derive from a man in his fifties in good health and CMV-seropositive.

The CDR3 here is CASIRGTGTYNEQFF. For the CDR3, the DNA is TGCGCCAGCATTAGGGGGACAGGGACGTACAATGAGCAGTTCTTC. The V gene is TRBV5-1, the J gene TRBJ2-1; TRBD1 matches 9 bases. The ends lost 6 bases at V and 4 bases at J; junction bases unmatched: 8. Germline CDR1 is SGHRS and CDR2 is YFSETQ. The CDR3 covers 15 residues.

This chain connects TRBV4-3 to TRBJ2-7, with 14 bases lining up with TRBD2. Looked up from germline, CDR1 is LGHNA and CDR2 is YSLEER. CDR3 length: 16 amino acids. V lost 4 bases, J lost 5 bases, and 7 bases stayed unmatched. CDR3 region: CASSPGGLAGGNEQYF. The DNA of the CDR3 is TGCGCCAGCAGCCCGGGCGGACTAGCGGGAGGAAACGAGCAGTACTTC.

The rearrangement joins TRBV28 to TRBJ2-5, with D unresolved. Judging by the DNA end, TRBJ2-7 fits better; the J call may be wrong. There are 13 residues in the CDR3. Per germline, CDR1 MDHEN and CDR2 SYDVKM. The CDR3 DNA sequence: TGTGCCAGCAGTTCCCACCCATCCTACGAGCAGTACTTC. Protein product: CASSSHPSYEQYF.

The rearrangement links TRBV5-1 to TRBJ1-5; 7 bases fit TRBD1. CDR3 length: 17 amino acids. Trimming took 4 bases from V and 2 from J; bases not matched to a gene: 12. Germline CDR1 reads SGHRS; CDR2 reads YFSETQ. CDR3 residues: CASSPGDGTDRNQPQHF. The CDR3 coding sequence is TGCGCCAGCAGCCCGGGCGACGGGACAGATCGCAATCAGCCCCAGCATTTT.

The V call is TRBV7-9, the J call TRBJ2-7; 8 nucleotides align to TRBD1. V trimming: 1 base; J trimming: 2 bases; junction bases outside the gene matches: 7. CDR1 is SEHNR, CDR2 FQNEAQ, per germline (reference sequence). The CDR3 loop spans 16 amino acids. CDR3 DNA sequence: TGTGCCAGCAGCTTAGTGGGGACAGGCTGGCCCTACGAGCAGTACTTC. This translates into CASSLVGTGWPYEQYF.

V usage is TRBV19 and J usage is TRBJ2-4; 7 bases map to TRBD1. There are 14 residues in the CDR3. Germline CDR1 and CDR2: LNHDA and SQIVND (reference sequence). The junction had 7 bases not matched to a gene; V was cut back by 3 bases and J by 8 bases. The chain's CDR3 is CASSMTGKRDIQYF. CDR3 bases: TGTGCCAGTAGTATGACAGGGAAGAGAGACATTCAGTACTTC.

The sample holds a few counts of this clone. This chain connects TRBV6-5 to TRBJ2-7; tentatively, D is TRBD2 (6 bases). The CDR3 extends over 14 amino acids. Germline V gene data show CDR1 as MNHEY and CDR2 as SVGAGI. Trimming removed 6 bases from V and 0 bases from J, with 12 bases in between. The CDR3 sequence: CASSSGTDSYEQYF. The CDR3 nucleotides read TGTGCCAGCAGCTCCGGGACTGACTCCTACGAGCAGTACTTC.

The chain combines TRBV4-2 with TRBJ2-1; TRBD2 aligns across 13 bases. Germline-derived CDR1 and CDR2 are LGHNA and YNFKEQ. This CDR3 spans 16 amino acids. V lost 4 bases and J lost 7; bases outside the gene matches: 7. The CDR3 is CASSRPLAGGGNEQFF. CDR3 coding DNA: TGTGCCAGCAGCCGGCCACTAGCGGGAGGGGGTAATGAGCAGTTCTTC.

The chain's CDR3 is CAIRMGLAGAGGATDTQYF. The CDR3 DNA reads TGTGCCATCAGGATGGGACTAGCGGGAGCGGGGGGGGCCACAGATACGCAGTATTTT. The gene calls are TRBV10-3 and TRBJ2-3; TRBD2 aligns across 14 bases. The CDR3 is made up of 19 amino acids. The germline CDR1 and CDR2 sequences are ENHRY and SYGVKD. V trimming: 6 bases; J trimming: 2 bases; junction bases outside the gene matches: 13.

V and J are TRBV10-3 and TRBJ2-3, with TRBD1 as a possible D gene (5 bases). CDR1 and CDR2 (germline): ENHRY, SYGVKD. Trimming left V 8 bases short and J 0 bases short, with 12 bases between. The CDR3 sequence is 14 residues long. The CDR3 reads CAIQRGSSTDTQYF. CDR3 in DNA: TGTGCCATCCAAAGGGGTAGTAGCACAGATACGCAGTATTTT.

The rearrangement uses TRBV18 and TRBJ2-7; TRBD1 matches at 11 bases. Losses at the gene ends were 3 bases for V and 6 bases for J; bases not matched to a gene: 4. The CDR3 is made up of 14 amino acids. The germline V gene has CDR1 KGHSH and CDR2 LQKENI. CDR3 DNA sequence: TGTGCCAGCTCACCTCGGGACAGGGGGGGCGAGCAGTACTTC. This translates into CASSPRDRGGEQYF.

Only one count was recorded for this clone. The chain carries TRBV30 and TRBJ2-1; 7 nucleotides align to TRBD2. Unmatched junction bases numbered 13, after V lost 0 bases and J lost 2 bases. This CDR3 spans 18 amino acids. The germline gives CDR1 GTSNPN, CDR2 SVGIG (reference sequence). CDR3 sequence: CAWSVRLWASGAYNEQFF. The CDR3 coding sequence is TGTGCCTGGAGTGTTCGTCTTTGGGCTAGCGGCGCCTACAATGAGCAGTTCTTC.

This clone occurred once. The gene calls are TRBV11-2 and TRBJ2-7; a weak D match, TRBD2 (5 bases). The length of the CDR3 is 15 residues. The germline V and J ends were trimmed by 2 bases and 3 bases, with 14 bases remaining between them. From germline, CDR1 is SGHAT and CDR2 FQNNGV. CDR3 loop: CASSLQSGNFYEQYF. CDR3 in DNA: TGTGCCAGCAGCTTACAGAGCGGAAATTTCTACGAGCAGTACTTC.

The V gene is TRBV5-4, the J gene TRBJ1-1; 8 positions match TRBD1. V lost 1 base and J lost 6; bases outside the gene matches: 8. This CDR3 has 15 residues. Germline-derived CDR1 and CDR2 are SGHNT and YYREEE (reference sequence). The chain's CDR3 is CASSLKAGGRAEAFF. DNA of the CDR3: TGTGCCAGCAGCTTGAAGGCAGGGGGCAGAGCTGAAGCTTTCTTT.

The chain has TRBV18 and TRBJ1-1, with a tentative D call TRBD1 (5 bases). In germline, CDR1 is KGHSH, CDR2 LQKENI. V was shortened by 3 bases and J by 1 base, with 12 bases between the two germline ends. The CDR3 covers 15 residues. In DNA, the CDR3 is TGTGCCAGCTCACCTACGAAAACAGGGAACACTGAAGCTTTCTTT. Protein product: CASSPTKTGNTEAFF.

V usage is TRBV21-1 and J usage is TRBJ1-1; the DNA was not compared with TRBD1, the D call given in the table. TRBV21-1 is marked as a pseudogene. CDR3 size: 17 residues. The chain's CDR3 is CASSKRGQGARGTEAFF. The CDR3 DNA sequence: TGTGCCAGCAGCAAACGGGGACAGGGGGCGCGAGGTACTGAAGCTTTCTTT.

This clone has more than one count but fewer than ten. The chain carries TRBV6-5 and TRBJ2-7; D not certain. V gave up 6 bases and J gave up 2 bases, with 14 bases separating them. The CDR3 covers 14 residues. Germline V CDR1 and CDR2: MNHEY, SVGAGI. In DNA, the CDR3 is TGTGCCAGCAGAAACGAGGTAGTTCCCTACGAGCAGTACTTC. This gives the protein CASRNEVVPYEQYF.

The gene calls are TRBV6-5 and TRBJ2-2, with D perhaps TRBD1 (5 bases). CDR1 and CDR2 from the germline V gene are MNHEY and SVGAGI. Trimming shortened V by 5 bases and J by 6 bases, and 16 bases separated the two germline ends. This CDR3 is built from 15 residues. CDR3 protein: CASSPRSLGAGELFF. The DNA for the CDR3 is TGTGCCAGCAGTCCTCGATCATTAGGGGCCGGGGAGCTGTTTTTT.